This TCR beta chain was documented in a study of cytomegalovirus exposure and HLA in healthy donors. This PCR relied on a set of 60 Vbeta primers and 13 Jbeta primers. The table came from immunoSEQ multiplex PCR; TCRdb's copy has only in-frame clones and leaves some out. The sample gives about 140,000 clones, roughly 80% of which show up once; about 3.9% is in the top ten. Germline CDR1 is SGHKS and CDR2 is YYEKEE (reference sequence). The CDR3 totals 15 residues. V trimming: 3 bases; J trimming: 4 bases; junction bases outside the gene matches: 6. This clonotype originated in a man aged 35-49 years in good health and CMV-seropositive. The genes are TRBV5-5 and TRBJ1-5, with 8 bases lining up with TRBD1. The sample consisted of PBMCs. CDR3 amino acids: CASSSRQGQNQPQHF. The CDR3 DNA reads TGTGCCAGCAGCTCCAGACAGGGGCAGAATCAGCCCCAGCATTTT.